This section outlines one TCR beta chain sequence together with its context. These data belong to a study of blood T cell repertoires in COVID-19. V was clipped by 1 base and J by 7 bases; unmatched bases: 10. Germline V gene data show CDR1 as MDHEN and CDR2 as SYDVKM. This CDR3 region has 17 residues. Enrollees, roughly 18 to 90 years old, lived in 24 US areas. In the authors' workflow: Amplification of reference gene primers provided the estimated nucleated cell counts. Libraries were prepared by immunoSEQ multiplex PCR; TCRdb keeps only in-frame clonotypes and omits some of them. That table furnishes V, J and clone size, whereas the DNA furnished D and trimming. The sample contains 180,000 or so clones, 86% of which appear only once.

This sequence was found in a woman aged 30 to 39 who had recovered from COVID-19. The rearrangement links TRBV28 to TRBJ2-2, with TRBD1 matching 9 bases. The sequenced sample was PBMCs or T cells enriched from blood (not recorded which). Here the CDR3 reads CASSLFSDRGRIGELFF. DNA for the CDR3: TGTGCCAGCAGTTTATTTTCGGACAGGGGAAGAATCGGGGAGCTGTTTTTT.